This section outlines one TCR beta chain sequence together with its context. What antigen it recognizes has not been identified. Sequence at one end of the junction differs from germline and may be a read error. The library was prepared using PCR. The sequencing machine was an Illumina HiSeq 2500. TCR libraries were prepared with molecular barcoding, using unique molecular identifiers to normalize TCRbeta repertoire quantification. TCRdb cleaned the public reads at Q25 with fastp, built clones with MiXCR and kept in-frame beta chains. Each CDR3 protein appears once, grouped with its most common genes and DNA. This sample comprises some 290,000 distinct CDR3 sequences, over 8% of them detected only once. The top ten hold about 9.5% of the sample. CDR1 and CDR2 (KGHSH, LQKENI) derive from the germline V gene. From the cysteine up to the phenylalanine, the CDR3 has a length of 16 residues. The sequence is cut down to CDR3 DNA, 48 bases in frame from base 1.

These data originate in a study of T-cell reconstitution after alpha-beta-depleted transplantation in children listed by TCRdb under 2016. Background on the whole study: T-cell immune reconstitution after TCRalphabeta/CD19-depleted allogeneic hematopoietic cell transplantation in children was quantitatively tracked in the study by means of TCR repertoire profiling.

The chain was built from TRBV18 and TRBJ2-3; TRBD2 is possibly the D segment (6 matching bases). The sample was PBMCs from the stem cell graft donor, taken from the stem cell graft. The sequence was collected from a human donor who donated a stem cell graft to a child with SCID. At the DNA level, the sequence is TGTGCCAGCTCAGGTCGTTCGGCAACTAGCACAGCTACGCAGTATTTT. Translated, this gives CASSGRSATSTATQYF.